The 30 T cell receptor beta chains in this list originate from one sample, sequenced in a study of T cell responses to AZD1222 COVID-19 vaccine. Produced via immunoSEQ multiplex PCR; TCRdb's table is partial and in-frame only. The sample shows some 140,000 clones, about 88% of them seen only once. The sample here was peripheral blood, taken on day 0 of AZD1222 vaccination. The receptors shown here come from an adult in good health.

This clone was detected once. The CDR3 nucleotides read TGTGCCAGCAGTAACTACGGGACAGTCTTGGCTGAAGCTTTCTTT. This codes for CASSNYGTVLAEAFF. V gene TRBV27 combines with J gene TRBJ1-1, with TRBD1 identical over 7 bases. Trimming removed 5 bases from V and 6 bases from J; junction bases left unmatched: 12. The CDR3 loop spans 15 amino acids. The germline CDR1 and CDR2 sequences are MNHEY and SMNVEV (reference sequence).

The gene calls are TRBV3-1 (or the pseudogene TRBV3-2) and TRBJ2-4, with unresolved D. The germline CDR1 and CDR2 sequences are LGHDT and YNNKEL (reference sequence). V was pared by 5 bases and J by 0 bases, with 14 bases between. There are 16 residues in the CDR3. CDR3 in DNA: TGTGCCAGCAGCGTTAGGCCTCGCCTAGCCAAAAACATTCAGTACTTC. This codes for CASSVRPRLAKNIQYF.

The gene calls are TRBV28 and TRBJ1-2; 9 positions match TRBD1. V dropped 2 bases and J dropped 8; count of bases not matched to a gene: 9. The CDR3 contains 15 residues. Germline assignment: CDR1 MDHEN and CDR2 SYDVKM. The CDR3 nucleotides read TGTGCCAGCAGTTTACCACAGGGGGCCCTGGAGGGCTACACCTTC. This gives the protein CASSLPQGALEGYTF.

V and J are TRBV6-5 and TRBJ2-3, with 8 bases matching TRBD2. Unmatched junction bases numbered 12, after V lost 0 bases and J lost 10 bases. The CDR3 contains 16 residues. Germline-derived CDR1 and CDR2 are MNHEY and SVGAGI. CDR3 sequence reads: CASSYSPGGGTNPQYF. The DNA for the CDR3 is TGTGCCAGCAGTTACTCTCCGGGGGGGGGCACCAATCCGCAGTATTTT.

This chain links TRBV5-6 with TRBJ1-2, with TRBD1 matching 7 bases. J gave up 8 bases and V 1 base, and 8 bases lay outside the gene matches. From germline, CDR1 is SGHDT and CDR2 YYEEEE. The CDR3 consists of 14 residues. The CDR3 here is CASSLFGTGEGYTF. CDR3 sequence (DNA): TGTGCCAGCAGCTTGTTCGGAACAGGGGAAGGCTACACCTTC.

V is TRBV19 and J is TRBJ2-7; TRBD1 might be the D (5 bases). Germline lookup yields CDR1 LNHDA and CDR2 SQIVND (reference sequence). V was shortened by 6 bases and J by 6 bases, with 21 bases between the two germline ends. The CDR3 is 15 amino acids. CDR3 nucleotide sequence: TGTGCCAGTAGCCCGAGGACACCTCTACTTCGCGAGCAGTACTTC. Amino acids: CASSPRTPLLREQYF.

The chain couples TRBV11-2 to TRBJ2-3; 14 bases align to TRBD2. The J segment lost 7 bases and the V segment lost 2 bases, leaving 5 bases of the junction unmatched. This CDR3 is built from 16 residues. Germline V lookup: CDR1 SGHAT, CDR2 FQNNGV. CDR3 sequence: CASSLRTSGGPYTQYF. The CDR3 nucleotides are TGTGCCAGCAGCTTACGGACTAGCGGGGGGCCATATACGCAGTATTTT.

The V gene is TRBV10-3, the J gene TRBJ1-1; D gene uncertain. CDR1 and CDR2 from the germline V gene are ENHRY and SYGVKD. This CDR3 region has 15 residues. Trimming left V 4 bases short and J 1 base short, with 13 bases between. Here the CDR3 DNA reads TGTGCCATCAGTGGAGGTATATCGAGGAACACTGAAGCTTTCTTT. Its protein is CAISGGISRNTEAFF.

The chain carries TRBV19 and TRBJ1-2; D uncertain. The germline V and J ends were trimmed by 1 base and 8 bases, with 11 bases remaining between them. This CDR3 contains 13 residues. CDR1 LNHDA and CDR2 SQIVND come from the germline V gene (reference sequence). CDR3 DNA: TGTGCCAGTAGTATAGTACGGAGAAAGGGCTACACCTTC. Amino acids: CASSIVRRKGYTF.

This chain's CDR3 is CASSISPHTGELFF. CDR3 DNA sequence: TGTGCCAGCAGCATATCCCCTCACACCGGGGAGCTGTTTTTT. This rearrangement joins TRBV21-1 to TRBJ2-2; TRBD2 is taken as the D call from the table, unchecked against the DNA. TRBV21-1 is tagged as a pseudogene. The CDR3 contains 14 residues.

The chain recombines TRBV4-1 with TRBJ1-6; TRBD1 might be the D (6 bases). From germline, CDR1 is MGHRA and CDR2 YSYEKL. The CDR3 has 17 amino acids. Between the trimmed V and J ends, which lost 4 bases and 2 bases, there was a span of 15 bases. CDR3: CASSPQTGRAYNSPLHF. DNA of the CDR3: TGCGCCAGCAGCCCGCAAACAGGGAGAGCCTATAATTCACCCCTCCACTTT.

The J gene is TRBJ1-6, the V gene TRBV27; no firm D call. Germline CDR1 is MNHEY and CDR2 is SMNVEV (reference sequence). This CDR3 is 13 amino acids long. V lost 4 bases, J lost 10 bases, and 11 bases lay in between. In nucleotides, the CDR3 is TGTGCCAGCAGTTATCTGAGAGGCTCACCCCTCCACTTT. Protein sequence: CASSYLRGSPLHF.

V is TRBV18 and J is TRBJ2-7; the match to TRBD2 covers 7 bases. This CDR3 is 15 amino acids long. Per the germline V gene, CDR1 is KGHSH and CDR2 is LQKENI. V dropped 2 bases and J dropped 0; count of bases not matched to a gene: 4. The CDR3 nucleotides read TGTGCCAGCTCACCAAGTGGGGGGGACTCCTACGAGCAGTACTTC. The encoded protein is CASSPSGGDSYEQYF.

The rearrangement links TRBV5-1 to TRBJ2-2; 10 nucleotides line up with TRBD2. The V gene end was trimmed by 3 bases and the J gene end by 7 bases; junction bases not matched to a gene: 9. Germline values: CDR1 SGHRS, CDR2 YFSETQ. The CDR3 loop spans 16 amino acids. CDR3 region: CASSSSGGAGGGELFF. CDR3 in DNA: TGCGCCAGCAGCTCCAGCGGGGGGGCCGGTGGCGGGGAGCTGTTTTTT.

This clone was seen a single time. The V call is TRBV4-3, the J call TRBJ2-3; D is unresolved. With 0 bases removed from V and 4 bases from J, the gap between germline ends came to 8 bases. The germline gives CDR1 LGHNA, CDR2 YSLEER. This CDR3 spans 14 amino acids. The CDR3 is CASSQDRASDTQYF. The CDR3, as DNA: TGCGCCAGCAGCCAAGATCGGGCTTCAGATACGCAGTATTTT.

The CDR3 is CASSHWGRTGGTYEQYF. In DNA form, the CDR3 reads TGTGCCAGCAGCCACTGGGGGCGAACAGGGGGAACCTACGAGCAGTACTTC. This chain uses TRBV3-1 (or the pseudogene TRBV3-2) with TRBJ2-7; 8 bases are a match to TRBD1. The CDR3 has 17 amino acids. Germline trimming cut 3 bases from V and 2 bases from J; bases unmatched to any gene: 12. Germline CDR1 LGHDT, CDR2 YNNKEL (reference sequence).

The chain employs TRBV3-1 (or the pseudogene TRBV3-2) and TRBJ2-1; 11 bases match TRBD2. In germline, CDR1 is LGHDT, CDR2 YNNKEL (reference sequence). Trimming cost V 4 bases and J 10 bases; bases outside gene matches: 12. The CDR3 spans 16 residues. CDR3 nucleotide sequence: TGTGCCAGCAGCCCAGAGCTAGCGGGGGGCTACCGGGAGCAGTTCTTC. Translated: CASSPELAGGYREQFF.

The chain joins TRBV19 to TRBJ2-5; D is unclear. The CDR3 contains 13 residues. Germline CDR1 LNHDA, CDR2 SQIVND (reference sequence). V dropped 4 bases and J dropped 2 bases, with 8 bases sitting between them. Here the CDR3 reads CASSTTIQETQYF. The DNA of the CDR3 is TGTGCCAGTAGTACGACGATTCAAGAGACCCAGTACTTC.

The rearrangement links TRBV14 to TRBJ2-1; D perhaps matches TRBD2 (6 bases). This CDR3 has 15 amino acids. CDR1 is SGHDN, CDR2 FVKESK, per germline. V lost 6 bases and J 6 bases, leaving 18 bases between the germline ends. CDR3 sequence reads: CASRGLEGPGNEQFF. Written as DNA, the CDR3 is TGTGCCAGCAGAGGTTTGGAGGGACCGGGCAATGAGCAGTTCTTC.

The chain uses TRBV7-9 and TRBJ2-1; D is possibly TRBD2 (7 bases). The CDR3 sequence is 15 residues long. The ends were cut back, 1 base at V and 4 bases at J, with 11 bases in the middle. The germline CDR1 and CDR2 sequences are SEHNR and FQNEAQ (reference sequence). CDR3 in DNA: TGTGCCAGCAGCTTAGATCGGGGGGCTTACAATGAGCAGTTCTTC. This translates into CASSLDRGAYNEQFF.

The chain employs TRBV7-6 and TRBJ1-2; 7 nucleotides line up with TRBD1. The CDR3 runs 13 residues. Germline CDR1 and CDR2: SGHVS and FNYEAQ. The trim removed 5 bases at V and 4 bases at J, leaving 4 bases unmatched. The CDR3, as DNA: TGTGCCAGCAGCCAGGGGGGTGCCTATGGCTACACCTTC. Translation gives CASSQGGAYGYTF.

The V and J genes are TRBV12-3 or TRBV12-4 and TRBJ2-7, with no clear D. V lost 1 base, J lost 3 bases, and 7 bases lay in between. The CDR3 has 13 amino acids. Here the CDR3 reads CASSLGGYYEQYF. The CDR3 region has the DNA TGTGCCAGCAGTTTAGGGGGATACTACGAGCAGTACTTC.

V is TRBV5-1 and J is TRBJ1-1; D gene unclear. The V gene lost 1 base and the J gene lost 1 base, with 17 bases spanning the gap. Germline V gives CDR1 SGHRS, CDR2 YFSETQ. The CDR3 loop spans 17 amino acids. CDR3: CASSLWQDPISNTEAFF. CDR3 nucleotide sequence: TGCGCCAGCAGCTTGTGGCAGGACCCTATTTCGAACACTGAAGCTTTCTTT.

This clone was observed a single time. The rearrangement joins TRBV21-1 to TRBJ2-5. TRBV21-1 is deemed a pseudogene. This CDR3 is 14 amino acids long. In nucleotides, the CDR3 is TGTGCCAGCAGCCTCCTAGGGCGCTGGGAGACCCAGTACTTC. It encodes CASSLLGRWETQYF.

The chain combines TRBV6-1 with TRBJ2-1, with 7 bases that match TRBD1. Trimming cost V 0 bases and J 3 bases; bases outside gene matches: 5. The CDR3 spans 16 residues. CDR1 and CDR2 from the germline V gene are MNHNS and SASEGT. The CDR3 loop is CASSEARQGSYNEQFF. The CDR3 coding sequence is TGTGCCAGCAGTGAAGCGAGACAGGGAAGCTACAATGAGCAGTTCTTC.

The chain couples TRBV16 to TRBJ1-3, with D uncertain. CDR3 length: 14 amino acids. CDR1 is KGHSY, CDR2 FQNENV, per germline. Trimming pared 4 bases from V and 4 bases from J, leaving 11 bases between. CDR3 amino acids: CASSPQEGGNTIYF. DNA of the CDR3: TGTGCCAGCAGCCCCCAGGAGGGAGGAAACACCATATATTTT.

V and J are TRBV5-1 and TRBJ1-1; 9 bases agree with TRBD1. Germline-derived CDR1 and CDR2 are SGHRS and YFSETQ. The CDR3 length is 16 residues. Losses at the gene ends were 0 bases for V and 3 bases for J; bases not matched to a gene: 6. The CDR3 nucleotides read TGCGCCAGCAGCTTGGGGACAGGGGCCGGCGACACTGAAGCTTTCTTT. Amino acids: CASSLGTGAGDTEAFF.

The chain recombines TRBV10-2 with TRBJ1-5; 9 bases align to TRBD1. Germline V gene data show CDR1 as WSHSY and CDR2 as SAAADI. This CDR3 comprises 20 residues. The trim removed 6 bases at V and 0 bases at J, leaving 18 bases unmatched. The CDR3 protein is CASSSNLARDRADSNQPQHF. CDR3 nucleotides: TGCGCCAGCAGCAGCAACCTCGCCCGGGACAGGGCCGATAGCAATCAGCCCCAGCATTTT.

This clone was seen only a few times. The chain joins TRBV6-4 to TRBJ1-2; D gene ambiguous. Deletions cut 5 bases from V and 1 base from J, with 8 bases between. The CDR3 loop spans 13 amino acids. Germline CDR1 reads MRHNA; CDR2 reads SNTAGT. CDR3 bases: TGTGCCAGCAGTCCCGGGATTAACTATGGCTACACCTTC. Its translation: CASSPGINYGYTF.

The chain uses TRBV23-1 and TRBJ1-1; 10 nucleotides match TRBD1. TRBV23-1 is given ORF status, its function remaining uncertain. This CDR3 spans 19 amino acids. V gave up 8 bases and J gave up 5 bases; unmatched junction bases: 23. The CDR3 DNA sequence: TGCGCCAGCCGGCTTTTTCTTGGCGACAGGGGGCCGCCGAGGACTGAAGCTTTCTTT. Translation gives CASRLFLGDRGPPRTEAFF.